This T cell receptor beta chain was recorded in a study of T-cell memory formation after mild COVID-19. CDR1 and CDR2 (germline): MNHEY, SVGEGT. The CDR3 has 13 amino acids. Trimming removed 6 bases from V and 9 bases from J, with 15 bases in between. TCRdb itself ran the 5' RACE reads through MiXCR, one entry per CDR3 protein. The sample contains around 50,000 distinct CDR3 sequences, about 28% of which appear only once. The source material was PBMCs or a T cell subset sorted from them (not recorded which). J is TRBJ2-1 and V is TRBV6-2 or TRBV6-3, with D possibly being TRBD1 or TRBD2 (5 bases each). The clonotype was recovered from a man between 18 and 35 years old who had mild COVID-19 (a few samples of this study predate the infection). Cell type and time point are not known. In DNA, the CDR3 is TGTGCCAGCAGGGGACGGACAATTGGTGAGCAGTTCTTC. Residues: CASRGRTIGEQFF.